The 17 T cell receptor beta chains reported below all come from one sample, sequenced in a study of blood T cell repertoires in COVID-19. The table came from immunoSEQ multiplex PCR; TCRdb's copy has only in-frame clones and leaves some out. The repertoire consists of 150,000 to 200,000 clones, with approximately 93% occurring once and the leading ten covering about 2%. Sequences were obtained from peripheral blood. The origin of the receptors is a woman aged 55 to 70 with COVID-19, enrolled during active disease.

For the CDR3, the DNA is TGTGCCAGCAGCCCCCAGGGGTATAGCAATCAGCCCCAGCATTTT. Translating gives CASSPQGYSNQPQHF. The genes are TRBV7-9 and TRBJ1-5, with a tentative D call TRBD1 (6 bases). CDR1 is SEHNR and CDR2 is FQNEAQ in the germline V gene (reference sequence). Trimming stripped 5 bases from V and 0 bases from J, with 11 bases between. The CDR3 sequence is 15 residues long.

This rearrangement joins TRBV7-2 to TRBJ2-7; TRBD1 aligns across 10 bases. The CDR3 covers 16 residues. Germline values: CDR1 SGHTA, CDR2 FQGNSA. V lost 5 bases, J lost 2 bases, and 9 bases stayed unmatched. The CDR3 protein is CASSVFRDRGTYEQYF. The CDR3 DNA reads TGTGCCAGCAGCGTTTTCCGGGACAGGGGAACCTACGAGCAGTACTTC.

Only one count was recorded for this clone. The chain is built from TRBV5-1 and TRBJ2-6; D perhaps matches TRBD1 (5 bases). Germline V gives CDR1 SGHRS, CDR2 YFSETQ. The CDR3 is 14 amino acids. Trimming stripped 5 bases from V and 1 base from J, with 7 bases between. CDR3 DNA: TGCGCCAGCAGACAGGTTTCTGGGGCCAACGTCCTGACTTTC. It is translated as CASRQVSGANVLTF.

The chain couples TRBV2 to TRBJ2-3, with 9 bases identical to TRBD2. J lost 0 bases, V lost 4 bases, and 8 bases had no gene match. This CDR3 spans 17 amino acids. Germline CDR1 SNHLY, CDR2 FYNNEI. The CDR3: CASSVRGLAGSTDTQYF. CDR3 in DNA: TGTGCCAGCAGTGTAAGGGGACTAGCAGGTAGCACAGATACGCAGTATTTT.

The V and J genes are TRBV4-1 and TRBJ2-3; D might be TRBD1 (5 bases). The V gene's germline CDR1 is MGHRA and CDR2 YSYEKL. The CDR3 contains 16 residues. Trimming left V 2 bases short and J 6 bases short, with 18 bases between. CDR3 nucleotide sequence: TGCGCCAGCAGCCAATACTCTTCTACTCCAGGGGATACGCAGTATTTT. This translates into CASSQYSSTPGDTQYF.

CDR3 region: CAWSVPGRGYAFF. CDR3 nucleotide sequence: TGTGCCTGGAGTGTACCGGGGAGGGGTTATGCTTTCTTT. The V and J genes are TRBV30 and TRBJ1-1; D may be TRBD1 (5 bases). Germline CDR1 reads GTSNPN; CDR2 reads SVGIG (reference sequence). V shed 0 bases and J shed 11 bases, with 16 bases lying between them. The CDR3 length is 13 residues. Full variable domain (outside the CDR3, taken from reference TRBV30 and TRBJ1-1): SQTIHQWPATLVQPVGSPLSLECTVEGTSNPNLYWYRQAAGRGLQLLFYSVGIGQISSEVPQNLSASRPQDRQFILSSKKLLLSDSGFYLCAWSVPGRGYAFFGQGTRLTVV.

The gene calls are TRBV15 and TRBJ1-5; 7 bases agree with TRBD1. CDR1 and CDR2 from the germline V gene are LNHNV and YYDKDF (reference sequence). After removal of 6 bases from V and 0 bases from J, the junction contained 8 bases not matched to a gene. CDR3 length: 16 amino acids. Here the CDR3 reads CATSKKGQPSNQPQHF. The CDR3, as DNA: TGTGCCACCAGTAAGAAGGGACAGCCTAGCAATCAGCCCCAGCATTTT. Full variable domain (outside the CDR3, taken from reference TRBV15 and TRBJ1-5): DAMVIQNPRYQVTQFGKPVTLSCSQTLNHNVMYWYQQKSSQAPKLLFHYYDKDFNNEADTPDNFQSRRPNTSFCFLDIRSPGLGDTAMYLCATSKKGQPSNQPQHFGDGTRLSIL.

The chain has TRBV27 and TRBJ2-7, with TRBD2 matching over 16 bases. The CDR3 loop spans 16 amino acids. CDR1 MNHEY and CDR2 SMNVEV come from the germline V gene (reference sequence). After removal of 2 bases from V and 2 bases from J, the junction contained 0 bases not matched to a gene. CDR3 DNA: TGTGCCAGCAGTTTAGGGACTAGCGGGGGGGCCTACGAGCAGTACTTC. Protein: CASSLGTSGGAYEQYF.

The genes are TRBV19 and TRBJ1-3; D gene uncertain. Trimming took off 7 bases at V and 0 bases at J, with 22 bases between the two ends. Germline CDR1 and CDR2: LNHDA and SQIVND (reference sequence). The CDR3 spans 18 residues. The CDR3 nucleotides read TGTGCCAGTATCCCCTTTGGCAGTCCACTAAACTCTGGAAACACCATATATTTT. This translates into CASIPFGSPLNSGNTIYF.

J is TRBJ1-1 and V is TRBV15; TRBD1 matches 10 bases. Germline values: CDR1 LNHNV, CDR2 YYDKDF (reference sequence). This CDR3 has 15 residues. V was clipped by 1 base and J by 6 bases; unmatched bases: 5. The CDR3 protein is CATSRGQGASAEAFF. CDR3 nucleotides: TGTGCCACCAGCAGAGGACAGGGGGCATCGGCTGAAGCTTTCTTT. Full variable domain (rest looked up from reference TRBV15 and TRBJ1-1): DAMVIQNPRYQVTQFGKPVTLSCSQTLNHNVMYWYQQKSSQAPKLLFHYYDKDFNNEADTPDNFQSRRPNTSFCFLDIRSPGLGDTAMYLCATSRGQGASAEAFFGQGTRLTVV.

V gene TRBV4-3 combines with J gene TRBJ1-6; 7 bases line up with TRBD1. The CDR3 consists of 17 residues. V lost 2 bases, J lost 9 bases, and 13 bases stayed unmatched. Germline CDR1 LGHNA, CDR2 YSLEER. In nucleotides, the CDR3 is TGCGCCAGCAGCCAATTCCGTACGGGACAGATATCTTCACCCCTCCACTTT. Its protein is CASSQFRTGQISSPLHF.

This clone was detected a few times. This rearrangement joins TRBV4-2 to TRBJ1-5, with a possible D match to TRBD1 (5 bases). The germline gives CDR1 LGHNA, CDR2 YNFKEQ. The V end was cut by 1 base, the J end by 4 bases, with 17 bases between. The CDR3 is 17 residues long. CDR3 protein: CASSQVQGDRRNQPQHF. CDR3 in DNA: TGTGCCAGCAGCCAAGTGCAGGGTGACCGTCGGAATCAGCCCCAGCATTTT.

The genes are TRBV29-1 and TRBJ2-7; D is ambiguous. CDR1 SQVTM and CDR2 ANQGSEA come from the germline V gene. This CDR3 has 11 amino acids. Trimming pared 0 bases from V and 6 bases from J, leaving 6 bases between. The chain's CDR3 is CSVEESSEQYF. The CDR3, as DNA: TGCAGCGTTGAAGAATCCAGCGAGCAGTACTTC.

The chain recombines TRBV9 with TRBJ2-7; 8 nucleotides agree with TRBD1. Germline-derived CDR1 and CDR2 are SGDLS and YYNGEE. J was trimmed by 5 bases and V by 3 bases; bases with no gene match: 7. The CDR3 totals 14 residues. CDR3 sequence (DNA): TGTGCCAGCAGCGCTTCCGGGACAGGTAACGAGCAGTACTTC. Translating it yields CASSASGTGNEQYF.

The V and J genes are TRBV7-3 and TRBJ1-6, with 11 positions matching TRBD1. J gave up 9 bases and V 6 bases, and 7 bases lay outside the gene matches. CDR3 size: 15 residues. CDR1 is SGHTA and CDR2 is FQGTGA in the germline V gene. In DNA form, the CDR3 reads TGTGCCAGCAGTTTCGCCGGGACAGGGGGTTCACCCCTCCACTTT. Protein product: CASSFAGTGGSPLHF.

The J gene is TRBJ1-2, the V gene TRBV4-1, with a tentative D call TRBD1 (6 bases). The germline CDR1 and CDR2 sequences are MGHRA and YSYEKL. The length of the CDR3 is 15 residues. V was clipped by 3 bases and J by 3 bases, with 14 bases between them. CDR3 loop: CASSHIGTRDYGYTF. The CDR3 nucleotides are TGCGCCAGCAGCCATATAGGGACAAGGGACTATGGCTACACCTTC.

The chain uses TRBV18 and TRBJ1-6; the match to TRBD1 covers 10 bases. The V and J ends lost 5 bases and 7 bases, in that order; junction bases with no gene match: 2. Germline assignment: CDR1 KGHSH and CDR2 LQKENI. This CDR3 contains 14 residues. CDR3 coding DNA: TGTGCCAGCTCATTGGACAGGGGGAATTCACCCCTCCACTTT. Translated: CASSLDRGNSPLHF.